This T cell receptor (beta chain) was retrieved from a study of regulatory T cells in long-lasting Graves disease. Study outcomes and limitations: Owing to a sample size that was small, accuracy may have been reduced. Thyroid tissue was not sampled; only peripheral blood was.

The TCR beta library used iRepertoire HTBI primers with Arm-PCR amplification of CDR3. One entry per CDR3 protein results from TCRdb running MiXCR on the multiplex PCR reads. Altogether more than 650,000 distinct CDR3 sequences are present, approximately 29% being singletons, with the ten largest covering around 40%. Time point defined: persistent/refractory GD, antithyroid drugs over 5 years with positive TRAb. The authors made the TCR library using RNA they extracted from PBMCs. The sample holds many counts of this clonotype. Its antigen is still unknown. The CDR3 loop spans 14 amino acids. Germline lookup yields CDR1 MDHEN and CDR2 SYDVKM. V lost 6 bases and J lost 6; bases outside the gene matches: 10.

The sequence was obtained from a female donor with Graves disease. J is TRBJ2-7 and V is TRBV28, with TRBD2 identical over 8 bases. Specimen: peripheral blood mononuclear cells (PBMCs), collected when the disease was refractory, from a patient treated with antithyroid drugs. CDR3 DNA sequence: TGTGCCAGCAGCTCTAGCGGGCCAAGGGGCGAGCAGTACTTC. Translation gives CASSSSGPRGEQYF.